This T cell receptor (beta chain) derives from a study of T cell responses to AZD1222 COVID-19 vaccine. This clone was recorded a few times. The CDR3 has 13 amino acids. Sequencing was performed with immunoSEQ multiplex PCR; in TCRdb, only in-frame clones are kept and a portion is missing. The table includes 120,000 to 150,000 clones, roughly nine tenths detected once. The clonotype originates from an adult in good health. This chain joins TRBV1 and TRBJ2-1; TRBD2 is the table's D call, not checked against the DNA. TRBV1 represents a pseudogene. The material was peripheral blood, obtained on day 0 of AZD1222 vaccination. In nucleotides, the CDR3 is TGCACCACCGTTCTGGCGGGAGGGGGTGAGCAGTTCTTC. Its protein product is CTTVLAGGGEQFF.